The 29 T cell receptor beta chains presented below share a single source sample, sequenced in a study of T cell responses to AZD1222 COVID-19 vaccine. Using immunoSEQ multiplex PCR, the repertoire was profiled, and TCRdb retains in-frame clones only, with some absent. The sample has some 110,000 clones; about 92% are singletons. Specimen: peripheral blood, collected on day 0 of AZD1222 vaccination. Every receptor here comes from an adult in good health.

The rearrangement links TRBV27 to TRBJ2-5, with D possibly TRBD2 on 6 matching bases. Deletions cut 5 bases from V and 0 bases from J, with 22 bases between. Germline V gene data show CDR1 as MNHEY and CDR2 as SMNVEV (reference sequence). The CDR3 has 18 amino acids. The chain's CDR3 is CASSPYRPGLSYQETQYF. The CDR3 coding sequence is TGTGCCAGCAGTCCTTACAGACCGGGACTCTCGTACCAAGAGACCCAGTACTTC.

The J gene is TRBJ1-2, the V gene TRBV20-1; D unclear. The V gene's germline CDR1 is DFQATT and CDR2 SNEGSKA (reference sequence). V lost 8 bases, J lost 6 bases, and 10 bases lay in between. The CDR3 length is 10 residues. CDR3 residues: CSSYGDGYTF. The CDR3, as DNA: TGCAGTTCGTACGGGGATGGCTACACCTTC.

The chain carries TRBV13 and TRBJ2-7, with a tentative D call TRBD1 (6 bases). The germline V gene has CDR1 PRHDT and CDR2 FYEKMQ (reference sequence). CDR3 size: 17 residues. Trimming removed 2 bases from V and 3 bases from J, with 20 bases in between. The chain's CDR3 is CASSLNMVKGQHYEQYF. The CDR3 DNA is TGTGCCAGCAGCTTAAATATGGTGAAGGGACAACACTACGAGCAGTACTTC.

This chain uses TRBV28 with TRBJ1-2; TRBD1 aligns across 7 bases. Per the germline V gene, CDR1 is MDHEN and CDR2 is SYDVKM. V shed 6 bases and J 0 bases; nucleotides not matched to a gene: 4. This CDR3 comprises 14 residues. The chain's CDR3 is CASSRDSTNYGYTF. As DNA, the CDR3 is TGTGCCAGCAGCCGGGACAGCACTAACTATGGCTACACCTTC.

The rearrangement uses TRBV19 and TRBJ1-6; 7 positions match TRBD1. CDR3 length: 15 residues. Germline CDR1 is LNHDA and CDR2 is SQIVND (reference sequence). The junction had 4 bases not matched to a gene; V was cut back by 3 bases and J by 5 bases. CDR3 sequence: CASSIRDRDNSPLHF. CDR3 nucleotides: TGTGCCAGTAGTATCCGGGACAGAGATAATTCACCCCTCCACTTT.

The rearrangement joins TRBV5-8 to TRBJ1-3; D perhaps matches TRBD1 (6 bases). Trimming removed 7 bases from V and 4 bases from J, with 24 bases in between. CDR1 SGHTS and CDR2 YDEGEE come from the germline V gene. The CDR3 runs 17 residues. CDR3 loop: CASRWRGLIPEGNTIYF. The DNA of the CDR3 is TGTGCCAGCCGATGGAGGGGGTTGATCCCTGAGGGAAACACCATATATTTT.

The rearrangement joins TRBV27 to TRBJ1-4; D unresolved. Germline V gene lookup returns CDR1 MNHEY and CDR2 SMNVEV (reference sequence). Between the trimmed V and J ends, which lost 3 bases and 8 bases, there was a span of 7 bases. The CDR3 totals 12 residues. CDR3 nucleotide sequence: TGTGCCAGCAGTTTGGCCGGGGAAAAACTGTTTTTT. Its translation: CASSLAGEKLFF.

The chain carries TRBV28 and TRBJ1-2, with TRBD1 matching over 7 bases. There are 15 residues in the CDR3. V was pared by 3 bases and J by 2 bases, with 6 bases of the junction left unmatched. The germline V gene encodes CDR1 MDHEN and CDR2 SYDVKM. The CDR3 DNA is TGTGCCAGCAGTTTCGGCAGGGGGGGGAACTATGGCTACACCTTC. Protein product: CASSFGRGGNYGYTF.

This rearrangement joins TRBV6-5 to TRBJ1-1, with D possibly TRBD1 on 5 matching bases. CDR3 length: 14 residues. V was trimmed by 2 bases and J by 4 bases, leaving 11 bases between them. Germline V CDR1 and CDR2: MNHEY, SVGAGI. For the CDR3, the DNA is TGTGCCAGCAGTTACCGTGGGGGGGTCACTGAAGCTTTCTTT. Translating it yields CASSYRGGVTEAFF.

The rearrangement links TRBV30 to TRBJ2-5; no firm D call. CDR3 length: 13 residues. V lost 0 bases and J lost 5, with 10 bases in between. CDR1 and CDR2 (germline): GTSNPN, SVGIG (reference sequence). CDR3 in amino acids: CAWSVEFWETQYF. CDR3 nucleotide sequence: TGTGCCTGGAGTGTAGAGTTTTGGGAGACCCAGTACTTC.

This rearrangement joins TRBV9 to TRBJ1-2; D call uncertain. V lost 1 base and J 0 bases, leaving 10 bases between the germline ends. This CDR3 has 15 residues. The V gene's germline CDR1 is SGDLS and CDR2 YYNGEE. The CDR3 sequence: CASSVQSLANYGYTF. Here the CDR3 DNA reads TGTGCCAGCAGCGTACAAAGCCTAGCTAACTATGGCTACACCTTC.

This clone was detected only once. The chain is built from TRBV5-4 and TRBJ1-1; no firm D call. Germline values: CDR1 SGHNT, CDR2 YYREEE (reference sequence). With 3 bases removed from V and 7 bases from J, the gap between germline ends came to 7 bases. The CDR3 runs to 11 residues. The CDR3 region has the DNA TGTGCCAGCAGCTCTCGGGTTGAAGCTTTCTTT. It encodes CASSSRVEAFF.

The chain links TRBV2 to TRBJ1-5; D possibly corresponds to TRBD1 (6 bases). Trimming cost V 6 bases and J 6 bases, with 15 bases left between them. This CDR3 spans 14 amino acids. Germline assignment: CDR1 SNHLY and CDR2 FYNNEI. CDR3 DNA: TGTGCCAGCAGGCACGAGGGGGGAGTTCAGCCCCAGCATTTT. It specifies CASRHEGGVQPQHF.

This clone showed up just once. The CDR3 protein is CASSLEQGWLAGVVNEQFF. In DNA, the CDR3 is TGTGCCAGCAGCTTGGAGCAGGGGTGGCTAGCGGGAGTAGTCAATGAGCAGTTCTTC. The chain couples TRBV5-4 to TRBJ2-1, with TRBD2 matching over 10 bases. This CDR3 spans 19 amino acids. The V and J ends lost 0 bases and 6 bases, in that order; junction bases with no gene match: 15. Germline values: CDR1 SGHNT, CDR2 YYREEE (reference sequence).

CDR3 sequence reads: CAWSPDSFRPQHF. The CDR3 DNA reads TGTGCCTGGAGCCCCGACAGCTTTCGGCCCCAGCATTTT. The chain carries TRBV30 and TRBJ1-5; TRBD1 might be the D (5 bases). Trimming pared 3 bases from V and 9 bases from J, leaving 15 bases between. Per the germline V gene, CDR1 is GTSNPN and CDR2 is SVGIG (reference sequence). The CDR3 spans 13 residues.

The rearrangement uses TRBV7-2 and TRBJ2-1; tentatively, D is TRBD2 (5 bases). CDR1 and CDR2 from the germline V gene are SGHTA and FQGNSA. The germline V and J ends were trimmed by 6 bases and 5 bases, with 14 bases remaining between them. CDR3 length equals 14 residues. The CDR3 sequence is CASRRQPGNNEQFF. CDR3 nucleotide sequence: TGTGCCAGCAGACGCCAGCCCGGGAACAATGAGCAGTTCTTC. The full variable domain, with the rest looked up from reference TRBV7-2 and TRBJ2-1, is GAGVSQSPSNKVTEKGKDVELRCDPISGHTALYWYRQSLGQGLEFLIYFQGNSAPDKSGLPSDRFSAERTGGSVSTLTIQRTQQEDSAVYLCASRRQPGNNEQFFGPGTRLTVL.

The chain employs TRBV7-3 and TRBJ2-1, with TRBD2 matching over 7 bases. The CDR3 is made up of 15 amino acids. The germline V gene encodes CDR1 SGHTA and CDR2 FQGTGA. The V and J ends lost 2 bases and 7 bases, in that order; junction bases with no gene match: 8. The CDR3 loop reads CASSLAFGGRNEQFF. Here the CDR3 DNA reads TGTGCCAGCAGCTTAGCGTTTGGCGGGAGAAATGAGCAGTTCTTC.

This chain uses TRBV7-9 with TRBJ1-6, with D perhaps TRBD1 (6 bases). CDR1 is SEHNR and CDR2 is FQNEAQ in the germline V gene (reference sequence). The CDR3 contains 12 residues. The V gene lost 1 base and the J gene lost 15 bases, with 10 bases spanning the gap. CDR3 DNA: TGTGCCAGCAGCTTAGAACAGGGTCTCCTCCACTTT. It yields the protein CASSLEQGLLHF.

V usage is TRBV6-5 and J usage is TRBJ1-1; D possibly corresponds to TRBD1 (5 bases). The V and J ends lost 5 bases and 3 bases respectively, with 7 bases between them. Germline V gene data show CDR1 as MNHEY and CDR2 as SVGAGI. The CDR3 spans 12 residues. CDR3 bases: TGTGCCAGCAGTACAGGAGACACTGAAGCTTTCTTT. This translates into CASSTGDTEAFF.

The J gene is TRBJ1-2, the V gene TRBV3-1 (or the pseudogene TRBV3-2); a possible D gene is TRBD1 (5 bases). Germline loops: CDR1 LGHDT, CDR2 YNNKEL (reference sequence). Trimming cost V 3 bases and J 5 bases, with 16 bases left between them. The CDR3 loop spans 15 amino acids. Here the CDR3 reads CASSHLTDTGYGYTF. CDR3 DNA sequence: TGTGCCAGCAGCCATCTGACAGATACCGGTTATGGCTACACCTTC.

The chain joins TRBV28 to TRBJ2-1; unclear D gene. Deletions cut 7 bases from V and 0 bases from J, with 10 bases between. The CDR3 is made up of 14 amino acids. Germline loops: CDR1 MDHEN, CDR2 SYDVKM. In DNA form, the CDR3 reads TGTGCCAGCAAGTCGTATCGCTCCTACAATGAGCAGTTCTTC. This encodes CASKSYRSYNEQFF.

The DNA of the CDR3 is TGTGCCAGCAGTGCAGGGGGTAGCTCCTACGAGCAGTACTTC. Residues: CASSAGGSSYEQYF. The chain employs TRBV27 and TRBJ2-7, with TRBD1 matching 7 bases. This CDR3 has 14 residues. Losses at the gene ends were 5 bases for V and 0 bases for J; bases not matched to a gene: 4. Germline V gene sequence: CDR1 MNHEY, CDR2 SMNVEV (reference sequence).

The rearrangement joins TRBV9 to TRBJ2-3, with D possibly being TRBD1 (5 bases). V was clipped by 1 base and J by 4 bases, with 7 bases between them. Germline assignment: CDR1 SGDLS and CDR2 YYNGEE. The CDR3 length is 13 residues. The CDR3 sequence: CASSVWGPDTQYF. In DNA form, the CDR3 reads TGTGCCAGCAGCGTATGGGGCCCAGATACGCAGTATTTT.

The chain has TRBV11-2 and TRBJ2-4; D call uncertain. Trimming took 4 bases from V and 0 from J, leaving 10 bases between them. Per germline, CDR1 SGHAT and CDR2 FQNNGV. This CDR3 is 15 amino acids long. CDR3 DNA: TGTGCCAGCAGCTCCGAGTTTCTAGCCAAAAACATTCAGTACTTC. This codes for CASSSEFLAKNIQYF.

V gene TRBV6-1 combines with J gene TRBJ1-3; D is unclear. Trimming removed 1 base at V and 0 bases at J, with 7 bases between. Germline-derived CDR1 and CDR2 are MNHNS and SASEGT. The CDR3 covers 15 residues. As DNA, the CDR3 is TGTGCCAGCAGTGAAGTCGAAGACTCTGGAAACACCATATATTTT. Its translation: CASSEVEDSGNTIYF.

This clone was picked up one time. The chain has TRBV18 and TRBJ1-3; D ambiguous. The germline V gene encodes CDR1 KGHSH and CDR2 LQKENI. Between the trimmed V and J ends, which lost 4 bases and 1 base, there was a span of 14 bases. The CDR3 spans 16 residues. CDR3: CASSLPNSRSGNTIYF. CDR3 nucleotides: TGTGCCAGCTCACTACCTAACTCCAGGTCTGGAAACACCATATATTTT. The variable domain in full, with the rest retrieved from reference TRBV18 and TRBJ1-3, is NAGVMQNPRHLVRRRGQEARLRCSPMKGHSHVYWYRQLPEEGLKFMVYLQKENIIDESGMPKERFSAEFPKEGPSILRIQQVVRGDSAAYFCASSLPNSRSGNTIYFGEGSWLTVV.

The V and J genes are TRBV5-1 and TRBJ2-7; TRBD1 is a possible D gene (6 bases). The CDR3 spans 15 residues. Germline V gene lookup returns CDR1 SGHRS and CDR2 YFSETQ. Trimming removed 4 bases from V and 0 bases from J, with 14 bases in between. The CDR3, as DNA: TGCGCCAGCAGCCCAGGACAGTCCAGCTCCTACGAGCAGTACTTC. Amino acid sequence: CASSPGQSSSYEQYF.

The J gene is TRBJ2-2, the V gene TRBV30; D is unresolved. Looked up from germline, CDR1 is GTSNPN and CDR2 is SVGIG (reference sequence). There are 14 residues in the CDR3. Trimming cost V 6 bases and J 3 bases, with 14 bases left between them. The CDR3 region has the DNA TGTGCCTGCTTATTGGTGGCTTACACCGGGGAGCTGTTTTTT. This gives the protein CACLLVAYTGELFF.

The chain couples TRBV29-1 to TRBJ1-1; no firm D call. V lost 7 bases, J lost 4 bases, and 13 bases lay in between. CDR1 and CDR2 (germline): SQVTM, ANQGSEA. The CDR3 extends over 12 amino acids. The CDR3 coding sequence is TGCAGCGCAGACATCGGTGGCACTGAAGCTTTCTTT. It codes for CSADIGGTEAFF.